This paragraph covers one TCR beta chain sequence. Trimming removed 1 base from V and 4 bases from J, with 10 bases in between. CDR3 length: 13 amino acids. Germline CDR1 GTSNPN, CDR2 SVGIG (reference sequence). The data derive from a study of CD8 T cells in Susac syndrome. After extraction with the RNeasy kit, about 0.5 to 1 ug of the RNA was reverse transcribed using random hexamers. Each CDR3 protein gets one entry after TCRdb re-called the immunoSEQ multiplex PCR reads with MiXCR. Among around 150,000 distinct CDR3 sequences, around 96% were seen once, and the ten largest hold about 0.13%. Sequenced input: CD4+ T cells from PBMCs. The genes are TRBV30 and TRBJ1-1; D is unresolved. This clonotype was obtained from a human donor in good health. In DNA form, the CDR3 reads TGTGCCTGGAGTGCAGACCCGAGCACTGAAGCTTTCTTT. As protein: CAWSADPSTEAFF.